The 27 T cell receptor beta chains below were found in one sample sequenced in a study of human T cells and chemical hapten exposure. TCRdb processed the RACE reads anew with MiXCR; each CDR3 protein has one entry. The sample lists about 360,000 distinct CDR3 sequences; about 4.8% were seen once. Regarding time point: patch test 1, 2 weeks after DPC sensitization. As for treatment: therapeutic diphenylcyclopropenone sensitization with weekly scalp DPC. The starting material was whole blood, obtained in connection with sensitization to the hapten diphenylcyclopropenone (DPC). The receptor set was obtained from a woman aged 50 to 60 with alopecia areata. Some clones in this sample may be carry-over from other donors' samples.

This clonotype was counted ten times or more. The CDR3 bases are TGTGCCAGCAGTCACGGGACAGCCTATGGCTACACCTTC. Amino acids: CASSHGTAYGYTF. The chain combines TRBV25-1 with TRBJ1-2; 7 bases line up with TRBD1. The CDR3 runs 13 residues. CDR1 and CDR2 from the germline V gene are MGHDK and SYGVNS. V trimming: 5 bases; J trimming: 4 bases; junction bases outside the gene matches: 4.

The chain has TRBV3-1 and TRBJ2-5; perhaps TRBD2 as D (6 bases). This CDR3 spans 12 amino acids. CDR1 LGHDT and CDR2 YNNKEL come from the germline V gene (reference sequence). Trimming left V 8 bases short and J 2 bases short, with 9 bases between. CDR3 residues: CASGRDQETQYF. CDR3 nucleotide sequence: TGTGCCAGCGGGCGGGATCAAGAGACCCAGTACTTC.

The table lists this clonotype with many counts. The chain's CDR3 is CSAAQRGQSGNQPQHF. For the CDR3, the DNA is TGCAGTGCTGCCCAACGGGGGCAGAGCGGCAATCAGCCCCAGCATTTT. The chain carries TRBV20-1 and TRBJ1-5; D perhaps matches TRBD1 (6 bases). Germline CDR1 and CDR2: DFQATT and SNEGSKA (reference sequence). This CDR3 has 16 residues. V lost 5 bases, J lost 2 bases, and 19 bases lay in between.

This clonotype came up many times. This chain joins TRBV18 and TRBJ2-5; D may be TRBD1 (6 bases). The V gene's germline CDR1 is KGHSH and CDR2 LQKENI. The CDR3 totals 13 residues. V lost 4 bases and J lost 4, with 10 bases in between. The CDR3 loop is CASSLDRRETQYF. The CDR3 DNA reads as TGTGCCAGCTCACTTGACAGGCGAGAGACCCAGTACTTC.

This clonotype was counted many times. Because the CDR3's place on the DNA is in doubt, the DNA is left out and the CDR3 is given as listed by TCRdb. The chain joins TRBV12-3 or TRBV12-4 to TRBJ2-5; the table gives TRBD1 as D, unverified against the DNA. The CDR3 region is 16 residues in length, termini included. CDR3 protein: CASDSLPGQGSSGQYF.

At least ten counts were recorded for this clonotype. The gene calls are TRBV14 and TRBJ1-6; D ambiguous. V shed 3 bases and J shed 0 bases, with 9 bases lying between them. Germline loops: CDR1 SGHDN, CDR2 FVKESK. The CDR3 runs to 16 residues. CDR3 coding DNA: TGTGCCAGCAGCCAGGTGGGGAGCTCCTATAATTCACCCCTCCACTTT. Translated, it gives CASSQVGSSYNSPLHF. The variable domain in full, completed from reference TRBV14 and TRBJ1-6, reads EAGVTQFPSHSVIEKGQTVTLRCDPISGHDNLYWYRRVMGKEIKFLLHFVKESKQDESGMPNNRFLAERTGGTYSTLKVQPAELEDSGVYFCASSQVGSSYNSPLHFGNGTRLTVT.

This clonotype was found many times. This chain joins TRBV28 and TRBJ1-6; D uncertain. The CDR3 runs to 15 residues. Looked up from germline, CDR1 is MDHEN and CDR2 is SYDVKM. Trimming stripped 5 bases from V and 12 bases from J, with 20 bases between. In nucleotides, the CDR3 is TGTGCCAGCAGTCCCCAGTGGGCGAATTCAGGACCCCTCCACTTT. It translates to CASSPQWANSGPLHF.

This clonotype has just a few counts. The V gene is TRBV5-8, the J gene TRBJ1-2; 7 bases agree with TRBD1. V gave up 3 bases and J gave up 3 bases; unmatched junction bases: 5. The CDR3 spans 14 residues. Germline V lookup: CDR1 SGHTS, CDR2 YDEGEE. CDR3 DNA: TGTGCCAGCAGCTGGGCAGGGGGGGACTATGGCTACACCTTC. This sequence encodes CASSWAGGDYGYTF. The variable domain in full, with the rest retrieved from reference TRBV5-8 and TRBJ1-2, is EAGVTQSPTHLIKTRGQQATLRCSPISGHTSVYWYQQALGLGLQFLLWYDEGEERNRGNFPPRFSGRQFPNYSSELNVNALELEDSALYLCASSWAGGDYGYTFGSGTRLTVV.

This clonotype was observed a few times. This chain connects TRBV7-2 to TRBJ1-2; weak D call: TRBD1 (5 bases). V was trimmed by 5 bases and J by 6 bases, leaving 16 bases between them. Germline CDR1 reads SGHTA; CDR2 reads FQGNSA. The CDR3 covers 14 residues. The CDR3 region has the DNA TGTGCCAGCAGCCCAGCCGGGGCCCTTCATGGCTACACCTTC. It translates to CASSPAGALHGYTF.

This clonotype was detected a few times. This chain uses TRBV18 with TRBJ2-5; D is undetermined. The CDR3 is 15 residues long. The germline V gene encodes CDR1 KGHSH and CDR2 LQKENI. V was pared by 2 bases and J by 2 bases, with 12 bases between. CDR3 sequence: CASSPGIGEQETQYF. The CDR3 region has the DNA TGTGCCAGCTCACCAGGTATCGGAGAACAAGAGACCCAGTACTTC.

This clonotype was detected many times. The chain carries TRBV12-3 or TRBV12-4 and TRBJ2-5, with TRBD2 as a possible D gene (6 bases). With 1 base removed from V and 7 bases from J, the gap between germline ends came to 16 bases. The CDR3 extends over 15 amino acids. CDR3 nucleotide sequence: TGTGCCAGCAGTTTAGGGCTAGCGACAGAAGGGACCCAGTACTTC. Translation gives CASSLGLATEGTQYF.

This clonotype was observed at least ten times. The chain carries TRBV28 and TRBJ2-7; a weak D match, TRBD1 (5 bases). Germline assignment: CDR1 MDHEN and CDR2 SYDVKM. V lost 8 bases and J 0 bases, leaving 11 bases between the germline ends. CDR3 length equals 13 residues. The CDR3 loop reads CASCTGSSYEQYF. CDR3 nucleotides: TGTGCCAGCTGTACAGGTAGCTCCTACGAGCAGTACTTC.

This clonotype was found many times. J is TRBJ2-3 and V is TRBV21-1; the listed D gene, TRBD1, was not tested against the DNA. TRBV21-1 is labeled a pseudogene. There are 14 residues in the CDR3. The CDR3 loop reads CASTKPPGADTQYF. The CDR3 nucleotides read TGTGCCAGCACCAAACCCCCGGGGGCAGATACGCAGTATTTT.

This clonotype was seen many times. The rearrangement joins TRBV30 to TRBJ2-1; D is unresolved. The V and J ends lost 4 bases and 6 bases respectively, with 10 bases between them. From germline, CDR1 is GTSNPN and CDR2 SVGIG (reference sequence). The CDR3 is made up of 12 amino acids. Written as DNA, the CDR3 is TGTGCCTGGACTTCCCGGTCCAATGAGCAGTTCTTC. It yields the protein CAWTSRSNEQFF. The full variable domain, with the rest looked up from reference TRBV30 and TRBJ2-1, is SQTIHQWPATLVQPVGSPLSLECTVEGTSNPNLYWYRQAAGRGLQLLFYSVGIGQISSEVPQNLSASRPQDRQFILSSKKLLLSDSGFYLCAWTSRSNEQFFGPGTRLTVL.

Many counts were recorded for this clonotype. The chain carries TRBV7-2 and TRBJ2-1; 9 bases are shared with TRBD2. The CDR3 extends over 15 amino acids. Looked up from germline, CDR1 is SGHTA and CDR2 is FQGNSA. V dropped 1 base and J dropped 6; count of bases not matched to a gene: 4. The CDR3, as DNA: TGTGCCAGCAGCTTAGGGTCAGCGGGGGGCAATGAGCAGTTCTTC. Translating gives CASSLGSAGGNEQFF.

This clonotype was counted ten times or more. V and J are TRBV24-1 and TRBJ2-3; D remains ambiguous. V lost 0 bases to trimming and J lost 7 bases, with 4 bases between them. The CDR3 covers 12 residues. Per germline, CDR1 KGHDR and CDR2 SFDVKD. This CDR3 is CATSDLRNTQYF. CDR3 bases: TGTGCCACCAGTGATTTGAGGAATACGCAGTATTTT.

This clonotype was seen a few times. This chain joins TRBV6-5 and TRBJ1-6; TRBD1 is a possible D gene (5 bases). This CDR3 comprises 14 residues. CDR1 and CDR2 (germline): MNHEY, SVGAGI. V dropped 2 bases and J dropped 7 bases, with 9 bases sitting between them. CDR3 DNA sequence: TGTGCCAGCAGTTACGGGGGGGAGAATTCACCCCTCCACTTT. Its protein product is CASSYGGENSPLHF.

In its sample, this clonotype was seen a few times. In DNA form, the CDR3 reads TGTGCCAGCAGCGTCGGGGACAGCCTGAACACTGAAGCTTTCTTT. Protein product: CASSVGDSLNTEAFF. This chain connects TRBV9 to TRBJ1-1, with 7 positions matching TRBD1. The CDR3 is 15 residues long. Germline V CDR1 and CDR2: SGDLS, YYNGEE. The V gene end was trimmed by 2 bases and the J gene end by 0 bases; junction bases not matched to a gene: 4.

This clonotype has ten or more counts. V gene TRBV7-6 combines with J gene TRBJ2-1, with 11 nucleotides matching TRBD2. Germline V gene data show CDR1 as SGHVS and CDR2 as FNYEAQ. V lost 0 bases, J lost 10 bases, and 11 bases stayed unmatched. CDR3 size: 17 residues. CDR3 nucleotides: TGTGCCAGCAGCTTAGCCACCACTAGCGGGAGATCTTCCGAGCAGTTCTTC. Translation gives CASSLATTSGRSSEQFF.

This clonotype was recorded at least ten times. This chain joins TRBV29-1 and TRBJ2-5; TRBD2 might be the D (5 bases). The CDR3 contains 15 residues. CDR1 is SQVTM, CDR2 ANQGSEA, per germline. The ends were cut back, 2 bases at V and 5 bases at J, with 18 bases in the middle. The CDR3 protein is CSVEQTTRPGETQYF. The CDR3 DNA follows: TGCAGCGTTGAACAGACAACTAGACCGGGTGAGACCCAGTACTTC.

There are many counts of this clonotype. CDR3 DNA sequence: TGTGCCAGCAGCCGGCAGCAGAACACCGGGGAGCTGTTTTTT. Protein: CASSRQQNTGELFF. The V gene is TRBV3-1, the J gene TRBJ2-2; no reliable D call. Germline V gives CDR1 LGHDT, CDR2 YNNKEL (reference sequence). Trimming removed 4 bases from V and 1 base from J, with 7 bases in between. The CDR3 runs 14 residues.

This clonotype has at least ten counts. V usage is TRBV7-9 and J usage is TRBJ2-3, with TRBD2 matching 13 bases. Per germline, CDR1 SEHNR and CDR2 FQNEAQ (reference sequence). V shed 10 bases, J shed 2 bases, and the junction held 6 bases outside the gene matches. The CDR3 loop spans 15 amino acids. As DNA, the CDR3 is TGTGCCACCCCGGGACTAGCGGGGCCCACAGATACGCAGTATTTT. Translating it yields CATPGLAGPTDTQYF.

At least ten counts were recorded for this clonotype. J is TRBJ2-2 and V is TRBV4-2; D ambiguous. Looked up from germline, CDR1 is LGHNA and CDR2 is YNFKEQ. This CDR3 spans 14 amino acids. Trimming stripped 6 bases from V and 6 bases from J, with 14 bases between. The DNA for the CDR3 is TGTGCCAGCAGGCCCGAGACCAGTCCCGGGGAGCTGTTTTTT. It translates to CASRPETSPGELFF.

Ten or more counts support this clonotype. The CDR3 here is CASSRGQVYEQYF. CDR3 coding DNA: TGTGCCAGCAGCAGAGGACAGGTCTACGAGCAGTACTTC. The chain carries TRBV6-1 and TRBJ2-7; 7 nucleotides match TRBD1. The V gene's germline CDR1 is MNHNS and CDR2 SASEGT. CDR3 length: 13 residues. Losses at the gene ends were 6 bases for V and 3 bases for J; bases not matched to a gene: 5.

This clonotype was observed a single time. This clone may be a read error of a much larger clone one base away. The chain joins TRBV2 to TRBJ2-2; 7 positions agree with TRBD1. Germline values: CDR1 SNHLY, CDR2 FYNNEI. V dropped 4 bases and J dropped 0; count of bases not matched to a gene: 5. CDR3 size: 16 residues. The CDR3 spells CASSVVGQANTGELFF. DNA for the CDR3: TGTGCCAGCAGTGTAGTAGGACAGGCGAACACCGGGGAGCTGTTTTTT. Filled out from reference TRBV2 and TRBJ2-2, the complete variable domain reads EPEVTQTPSHQVTQMGQEVILRCVPISNHLYFYWYRQILGQKVEFLVSFYNNEISEKSEIFDDQFSVERPDGSNFTLKIRSTKLEDSAMYFCASSVVGQANTGELFFGEGSRLTVL.

This chain uses TRBV7-2 with TRBJ1-3, with D perhaps matching TRBD1 (5 bases). The germline V gene has CDR1 SGHTA and CDR2 FQGNSA. The CDR3 loop spans 12 amino acids. The V and J ends lost 2 bases and 10 bases respectively, with 9 bases between them. The CDR3 nucleotides read TGTGCCAGCAGCTTATGGGGGGGAACCATATATTTT. Its translation is CASSLWGGTIYF.

This clonotype was picked up many times. The rearrangement links TRBV6-2 or TRBV6-3 to TRBJ2-7, with D unclear. In germline, CDR1 is MNHEY, CDR2 SVGEGT. The ends were cut back, 6 bases at V and 5 bases at J, with 11 bases in the middle. This CDR3 is built from 12 residues. CDR3 protein: CASRRPRNEQYF. In DNA, the CDR3 is TGTGCCAGCAGACGGCCCAGGAACGAGCAGTACTTC.